The 18 T cell receptor beta chains below come from one sample, sequenced in a study of spatial heterogeneity in lung cancer. Stated time point: sample taken at primary tumor resection. Sequencing was performed on whole RNA extracted from tumor and nontumor lung tissue, or from frozen PBMC, and the material was left unsorted. TCRdb redid the calling of the 5' RACE reads with MiXCR, one entry per CDR3 protein. The table lists about 23,000 distinct CDR3 sequences, approximately 5% of them singletons. The sequencing used PBMCs, collected at surgery. These receptors all come from a male donor with early-stage non-small cell lung cancer.

The table lists this clonotype with many counts. V is TRBV19 and J is TRBJ1-1; TRBD1 aligns across 7 bases. The CDR3 is 15 amino acids. Germline V gene sequence: CDR1 LNHDA, CDR2 SQIVND (reference sequence). The junction had 13 bases not matched to a gene; V was cut back by 8 bases and J by 4 bases. The CDR3 DNA reads TGTGCCAGTTTTAGCCTGACAGGGAGACCCACTGAAGCTTTCTTT. Protein product: CASFSLTGRPTEAFF.

This clonotype was found many times. The chain carries TRBV6-2 or TRBV6-3 and TRBJ2-3, with D possibly matching TRBD1 (7 bases). V was cut by 6 bases and J by 8 bases, with 21 bases left in between. The length of the CDR3 is 15 residues. CDR1 and CDR2 from the germline V gene are MNHEY and SVGEGT. CDR3 sequence reads: CASSPGGLYAVTQYF. Written as DNA, the CDR3 is TGTGCCAGCAGCCCAGGGGGGCTGTACGCGGTTACGCAGTATTTT.

This clonotype was found many times. The rearrangement links TRBV6-2 or TRBV6-3 to TRBJ2-1, with D possibly matching TRBD2 (5 bases). CDR3 size: 14 residues. Germline V gives CDR1 MNHEY, CDR2 SVGEGT. Trimming took off 7 bases at V and 8 bases at J, with 18 bases between the two ends. This chain's CDR3 is CASNTGPPRDEQFF. CDR3 in DNA: TGTGCCAGCAACACCGGGCCCCCGAGGGATGAGCAGTTCTTC.

Many counts were recorded for this clonotype. CDR3 sequence (DNA): TGTGCCAGCCGCCGGAGGCCTGAAGCTTTCTTT. This codes for CASRRRPEAFF. The chain recombines TRBV28 with TRBJ1-1, with D unclear. CDR3 length equals 11 residues. The germline V gene has CDR1 MDHEN and CDR2 SYDVKM. With 8 bases removed from V and 6 bases from J, the gap between germline ends came to 10 bases.

This clonotype occurred many times. This sequence joins TRBV20-1 and TRBJ1-6; D not resolved. Germline-derived CDR1 and CDR2 are DFQATT and SNEGSKA (reference sequence). Trimming removed 5 bases from V and 0 bases from J, with 8 bases in between. This CDR3 has 14 residues. This CDR3 reads CSAGKSSYNSPLHF. The CDR3 DNA reads TGCAGTGCTGGGAAAAGCTCCTATAATTCACCCCTCCACTTT.

This clonotype was seen repeatedly, ten times or more. This chain links TRBV9 with TRBJ1-1; the D is unclear. The CDR3 consists of 13 residues. Trimming took off 2 bases at V and 1 base at J, with 6 bases between the two ends. CDR1 and CDR2 from the germline V gene are SGDLS and YYNGEE. The CDR3 region is CASSVERNTEAFF. The DNA of the CDR3 is TGTGCCAGCAGCGTTGAGAGGAACACTGAAGCTTTCTTT.

J is TRBJ1-6 and V is TRBV7-9; no firm D call. CDR1 and CDR2 from the germline V gene are SEHNR and FQNEAQ (reference sequence). CDR3 size: 13 residues. V gave up 6 bases and J gave up 7 bases, with 10 bases separating them. For the CDR3, the DNA is TGTGCCAGCAGGAGGGCCCCGAATTCACCCCTCCACTTT. Its translation: CASRRAPNSPLHF.

The table lists this clonotype with many counts. The chain joins TRBV27 to TRBJ2-7; TRBD1 matches at 7 bases. This CDR3 has 13 amino acids. V dropped 4 bases and J dropped 7; count of bases not matched to a gene: 7. CDR1 and CDR2 from the germline V gene are MNHEY and SMNVEV (reference sequence). The CDR3 nucleotides read TGTGCCAGCAGTTACCAGGGGGTTTGGGAGCAGTACTTC. Amino acid sequence: CASSYQGVWEQYF.

This clonotype was detected many times. The V gene is TRBV20-1, the J gene TRBJ2-5; D is ambiguous. Germline loops: CDR1 DFQATT, CDR2 SNEGSKA (reference sequence). This CDR3 has 14 residues. With 1 base removed from V and 1 base from J, the gap between germline ends came to 10 bases. CDR3 sequence reads: CSARAPPPQETQYF. CDR3 in DNA: TGCAGTGCTAGAGCGCCGCCGCCCCAAGAGACCCAGTACTTC.

This clonotype has a count of ten or more. The genes are TRBV12-3 or TRBV12-4 and TRBJ1-5, with a weak D call TRBD1 (6 bases). The length of the CDR3 is 14 residues. V was cut by 6 bases and J by 3 bases, with 12 bases left in between. The chain's CDR3 is CASRVTGSNQPQHF. In nucleotides, the CDR3 is TGTGCCAGCAGGGTAACAGGGTCCAATCAGCCCCAGCATTTT.

This clonotype was observed many times. This chain uses TRBV12-3 or TRBV12-4 with TRBJ1-2; no definite D call. The length of the CDR3 is 13 residues. V lost 2 bases and J lost 4, with 8 bases in between. The DNA for the CDR3 is TGTGCCAGCAGTTTACAGGAGTTCTATGGCTACACCTTC. This sequence encodes CASSLQEFYGYTF.

This clonotype was observed at least ten times. CDR3 region: CASSPELGSPLHF. Written as DNA, the CDR3 is TGTGCCAGCTCACCAGAGCTAGGATCACCCCTCCACTTT. The V and J genes are TRBV18 and TRBJ1-6; D call uncertain. Per germline, CDR1 KGHSH and CDR2 LQKENI. This CDR3 region has 13 residues. V shed 2 bases and J shed 10 bases, with 9 bases lying between them.

The V gene is TRBV2, the J gene TRBJ1-4; 9 bases agree with TRBD1. V shed 6 bases, J shed 7 bases, and the junction held 6 bases outside the gene matches. This CDR3 spans 14 amino acids. Germline V lookup: CDR1 SNHLY, CDR2 FYNNEI. This chain's CDR3 is CASSQQGASEKLFF. CDR3 in DNA: TGTGCCAGCAGCCAACAGGGGGCTTCTGAAAAACTGTTTTTT. The entire variable domain, with the rest obtained from reference TRBV2 and TRBJ1-4, is as follows: EPEVTQTPSHQVTQMGQEVILRCVPISNHLYFYWYRQILGQKVEFLVSFYNNEISEKSEIFDDQFSVERPDGSNFTLKIRSTKLEDSAMYFCASSQQGASEKLFFGSGTQLSVL.

Many counts were recorded for this clonotype. The gene calls are TRBV7-2 and TRBJ2-1; 9 bases are a match to TRBD2. The germline V gene has CDR1 SGHTA and CDR2 FQGNSA. The CDR3 totals 14 residues. Trimming took 5 bases from V and 10 from J; bases not matched to a gene: 9. The CDR3 protein is CASSQGMREGEQFF. The CDR3 DNA is TGTGCCAGCAGCCAAGGTATGCGGGAGGGGGAGCAGTTCTTC.

For this clonotype: One base away lies a much larger clone, so this may be a sequencing read error. This sequence joins TRBV5-1 and TRBJ2-5; maybe TRBD2 (5 bases). This CDR3 comprises 16 residues. The germline CDR1 and CDR2 sequences are SGHRS and YFSETQ. This CDR3 is CASSLGGGGGFETRYF. CDR3 nucleotides: TGCGCCAGCAGCTTGGGTGGTGGAGGTGGTTTCGAGACCCGGTACTTC.

This clonotype was picked up many times. The rearrangement joins TRBV20-1 to TRBJ2-5; maybe TRBD1 (6 bases). Germline CDR1 DFQATT, CDR2 SNEGSKA (reference sequence). This CDR3 comprises 15 residues. The germline V and J ends were trimmed by 0 bases and 5 bases, with 16 bases remaining between them. The CDR3 nucleotides read TGCAGTGCTAGAGAGGCACTCGCGAGGGGGGAGACCCAGTACTTC. This codes for CSAREALARGETQYF.

This clonotype was seen many times. J is TRBJ2-3 and V is TRBV7-8, with 9 bases identical to TRBD1. CDR3 length equals 15 residues. Trimming took 3 bases from V and 3 from J; bases not matched to a gene: 4. Germline lookup yields CDR1 SGHVS and CDR2 FQNEAQ. This CDR3 reads CASSLGQGRTDTQYF. The CDR3 region has the DNA TGTGCCAGCAGCTTGGGACAGGGTAGGACAGATACGCAGTATTTT.

This clonotype was recorded many times. J is TRBJ2-3 and V is TRBV11-2; the D gene is possibly TRBD1 (6 bases). V dropped 5 bases and J dropped 0 bases, with 30 bases sitting between them. Germline CDR1 is SGHAT and CDR2 is FQNNGV. The CDR3 is made up of 21 amino acids. The CDR3 sequence: CASSPLRGPIGYPISTDTQYF. The CDR3 DNA reads as TGTGCCAGCAGCCCCCTCAGGGGTCCGATAGGGTACCCTATTAGCACAGATACGCAGTATTTT.